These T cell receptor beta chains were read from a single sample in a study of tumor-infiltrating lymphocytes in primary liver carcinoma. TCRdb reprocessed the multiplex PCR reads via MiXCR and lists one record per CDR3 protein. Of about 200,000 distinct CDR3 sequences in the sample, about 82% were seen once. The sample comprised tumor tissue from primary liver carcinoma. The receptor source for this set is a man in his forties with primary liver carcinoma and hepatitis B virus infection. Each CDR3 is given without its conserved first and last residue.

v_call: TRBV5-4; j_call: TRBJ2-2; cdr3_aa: ASSRKMARTGELF
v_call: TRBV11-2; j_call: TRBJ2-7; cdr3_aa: ASSSGRLNACEQY
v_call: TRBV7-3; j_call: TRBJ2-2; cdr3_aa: ASSSDRAGELF
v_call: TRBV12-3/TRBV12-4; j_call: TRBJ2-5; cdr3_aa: ANSRSGTETHY
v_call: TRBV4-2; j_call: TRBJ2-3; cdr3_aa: VSRQVEGGSGGTDTQY
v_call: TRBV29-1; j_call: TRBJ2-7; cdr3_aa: SVQEGGCSYEQY
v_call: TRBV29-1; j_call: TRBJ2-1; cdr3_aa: SGMRTGDYNEQF
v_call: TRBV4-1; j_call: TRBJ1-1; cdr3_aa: ASSQDPRVGEAS
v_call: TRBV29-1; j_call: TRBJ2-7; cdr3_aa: SVEGTCGTLWEQY
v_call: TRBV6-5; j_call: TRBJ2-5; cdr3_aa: ASSLGLGEIQY
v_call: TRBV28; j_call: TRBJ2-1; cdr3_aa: TISLGSGFYNEQF
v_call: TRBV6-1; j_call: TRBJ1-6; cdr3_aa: ASSEAPNRSPHH
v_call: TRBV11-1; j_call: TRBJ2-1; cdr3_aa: ASGAGLNNEQF
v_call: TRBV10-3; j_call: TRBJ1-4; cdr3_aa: VISGGSRNEKLC
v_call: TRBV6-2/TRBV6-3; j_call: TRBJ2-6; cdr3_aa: ASSPTGSSSSAANVLS
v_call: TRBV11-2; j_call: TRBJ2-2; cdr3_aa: VSSTDSGTGELI
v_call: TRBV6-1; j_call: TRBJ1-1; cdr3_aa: ANSPITGGTEAF
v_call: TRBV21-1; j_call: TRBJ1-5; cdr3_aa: ASTQLGTAYQPQH
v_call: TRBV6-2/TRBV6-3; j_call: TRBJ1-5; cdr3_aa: ASSPWDRVNQPQH
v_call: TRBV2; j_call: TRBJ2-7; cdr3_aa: PSNGGGQNSYEQY
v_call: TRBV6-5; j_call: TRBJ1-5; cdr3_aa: ASCLKGGNQPQH
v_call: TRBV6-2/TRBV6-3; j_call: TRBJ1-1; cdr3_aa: ASSYSTGFTEGF
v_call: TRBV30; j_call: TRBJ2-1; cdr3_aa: AWSVQGTSPYNEQF
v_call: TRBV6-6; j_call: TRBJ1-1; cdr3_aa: TSSTGGTTESF
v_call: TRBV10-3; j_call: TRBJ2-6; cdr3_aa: AISGSRGVNSGANVLT
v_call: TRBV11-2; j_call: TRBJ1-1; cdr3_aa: ASSLRLNTEAL
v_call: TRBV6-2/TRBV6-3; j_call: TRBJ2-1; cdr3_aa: VSSYTTGSDEQF
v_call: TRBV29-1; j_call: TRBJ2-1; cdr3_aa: IVGTSGSFNEQF
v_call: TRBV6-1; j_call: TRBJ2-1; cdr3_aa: ASTLKRHTYNEQS
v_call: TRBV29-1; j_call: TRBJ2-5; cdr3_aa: IVEIHLETQY
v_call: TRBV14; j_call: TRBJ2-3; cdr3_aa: ASSQVRSTDTQY
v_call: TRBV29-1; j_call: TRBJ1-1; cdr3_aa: SVQAGWEMNTESF
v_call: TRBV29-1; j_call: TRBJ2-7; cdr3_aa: SVEEMSGPDGRQY
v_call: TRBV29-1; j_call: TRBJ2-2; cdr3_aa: SALGPGLTGELF
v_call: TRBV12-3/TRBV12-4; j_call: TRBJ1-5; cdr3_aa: ASNRFGGNQPQR
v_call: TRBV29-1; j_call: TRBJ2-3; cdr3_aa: SDEGAPGITVTQY
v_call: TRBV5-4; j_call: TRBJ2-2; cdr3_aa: DSSDPGLAGFANTGELF
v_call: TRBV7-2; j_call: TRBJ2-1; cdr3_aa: ASSNSGREGF
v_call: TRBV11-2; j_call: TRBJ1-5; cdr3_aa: ASSLVGVTRSNHPQH
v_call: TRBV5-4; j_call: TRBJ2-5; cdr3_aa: ANSYSSGRRETQY
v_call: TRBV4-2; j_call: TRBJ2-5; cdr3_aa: ASSQEEGVSETQY
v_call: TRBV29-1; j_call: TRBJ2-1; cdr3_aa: SGISGKLYEQF
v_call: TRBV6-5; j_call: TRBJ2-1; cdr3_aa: ASAKLAGGYEQI
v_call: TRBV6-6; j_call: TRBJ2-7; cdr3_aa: TSTPGLSYDQY
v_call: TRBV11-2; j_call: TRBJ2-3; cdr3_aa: TNSLDSLGTDTQY
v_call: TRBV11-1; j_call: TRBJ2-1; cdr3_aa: ASSLANRGGHNEQL
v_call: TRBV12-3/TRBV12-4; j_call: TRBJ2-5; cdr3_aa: TCRRGDGETQY
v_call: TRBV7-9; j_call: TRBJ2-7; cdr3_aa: ASNLGLVGTYEQY
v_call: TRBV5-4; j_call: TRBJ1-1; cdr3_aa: ASSLKGGTTETF
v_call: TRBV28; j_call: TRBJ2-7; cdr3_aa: ASTGNRAYEQY
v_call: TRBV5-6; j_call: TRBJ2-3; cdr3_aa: ASSLAAGREGRTDTQF
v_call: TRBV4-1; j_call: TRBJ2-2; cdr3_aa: ASNQEYGSNTGKLF
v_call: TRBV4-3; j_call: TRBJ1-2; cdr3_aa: ASSQAGAWRNYGYA
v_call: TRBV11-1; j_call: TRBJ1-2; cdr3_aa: ASSLAHQGGGYT
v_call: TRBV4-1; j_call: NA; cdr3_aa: ASSPQGNNDQPQY
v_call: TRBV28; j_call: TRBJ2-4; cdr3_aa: ASSDQKPIAKNIQY
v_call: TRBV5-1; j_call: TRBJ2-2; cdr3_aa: ASIDRVPNTGELF
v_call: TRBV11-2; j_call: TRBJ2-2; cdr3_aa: ASNQGVVEELF
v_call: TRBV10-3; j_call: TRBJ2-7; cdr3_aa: AIGGLAGDYEQY